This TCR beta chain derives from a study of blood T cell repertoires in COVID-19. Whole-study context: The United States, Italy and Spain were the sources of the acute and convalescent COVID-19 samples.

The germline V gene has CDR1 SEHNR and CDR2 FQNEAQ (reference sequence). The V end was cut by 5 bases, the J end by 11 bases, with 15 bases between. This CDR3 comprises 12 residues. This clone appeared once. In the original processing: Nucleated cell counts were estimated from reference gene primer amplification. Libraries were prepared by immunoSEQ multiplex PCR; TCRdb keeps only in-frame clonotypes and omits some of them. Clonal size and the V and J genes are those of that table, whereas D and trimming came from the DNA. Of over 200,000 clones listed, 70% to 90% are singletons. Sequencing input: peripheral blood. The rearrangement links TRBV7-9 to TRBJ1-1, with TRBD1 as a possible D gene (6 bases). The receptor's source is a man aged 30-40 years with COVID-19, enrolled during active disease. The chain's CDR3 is CASSGQGFGAFF. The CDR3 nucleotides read TGTGCCAGCAGCGGTCAGGGGTTTGGTGCTTTCTTT.